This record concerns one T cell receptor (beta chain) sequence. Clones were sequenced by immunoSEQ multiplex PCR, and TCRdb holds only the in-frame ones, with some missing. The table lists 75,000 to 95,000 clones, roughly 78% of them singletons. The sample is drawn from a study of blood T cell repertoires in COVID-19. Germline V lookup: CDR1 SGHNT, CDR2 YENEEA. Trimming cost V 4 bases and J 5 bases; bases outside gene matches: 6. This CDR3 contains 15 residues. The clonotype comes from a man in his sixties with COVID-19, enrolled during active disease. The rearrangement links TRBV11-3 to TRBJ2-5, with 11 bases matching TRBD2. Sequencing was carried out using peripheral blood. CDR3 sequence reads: CASSSLAGAWETQYF. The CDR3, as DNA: TGTGCCAGCAGCTCACTAGCGGGAGCTTGGGAGACCCAGTACTTC.